This is a list of T cell receptor beta chains from one sample in a study of cytomegalovirus exposure and HLA in healthy donors. This table comes from immunoSEQ multiplex PCR, and its TCRdb copy is limited to in-frame clones, with some not included. The table includes about 190,000 clones, roughly four fifths detected once. The sequencing sample was made of PBMCs. Source of these receptors: a woman aged 30 to 39 in good health and CMV-seropositive. Both conserved end residues are part of each CDR3. D genes are given only for firm matches. Expanded clones are given a class, and other clones once, few, many or no size at all.

j_call | clone_size | v_call | d_call | cdr3_nt | cdr3_aa
TRBJ2-1 | NA | TRBV15 | NA | TGTGCCACCAGCAGAGACAGGGCTTCCAACAATGAGCAGTTCTTC | CATSRDRASNNEQFF
TRBJ1-5 | NA | TRBV28 | NA | TGTGCCAGCAGTCCAAACCTCTATAGCAATCAGCCCCAGCATTTT | CASSPNLYSNQPQHF
TRBJ2-5 | NA | TRBV18 | TRBD1 | TGTGCCAGCTCACCTGTCCCGGGACAGGGTCAAGAGACCCAGTACTTC | CASSPVPGQGQETQYF
TRBJ1-5 | NA | TRBV28 | NA | TGTGCCAGCAGTTTAGTTTCCATCGGTCAGCCCCAGCATTTT | CASSLVSIGQPQHF
TRBJ2-7 | NA | TRBV7-9 | TRBD2 | TGTGCCAGCAGCCCGGGACTAGCCCTCGCGGTGCAGTACTTC | CASSPGLALAVQYF
TRBJ2-2 | NA | TRBV11-2 | TRBD1 | TGTGCCAGCAGCCCCCGGACAGGGGGCTCCGGGGAGCTGTTTTTT | CASSPRTGGSGELFF
TRBJ2-7 | NA | TRBV27 | TRBD2 | TGTGCCAGCAGTCCCCCACCCCGACTAGCAAACTCCTACGAGCAGTACTTC | CASSPPPRLANSYEQYF
TRBJ2-7 | NA | TRBV19 | NA | TGTGCCAGTAGTATCGACAAGGCCTACGAGCAGTACTTC | CASSIDKAYEQYF
TRBJ2-5 | NA | TRBV5-1 | TRBD2 | TGCGCCAGCAGCTCACTAGCGGGAGGGAGGGAGACCCAGTACTTC | CASSSLAGGRETQYF
TRBJ2-5 | NA | TRBV5-6 | TRBD1 | TGTGCCAGCGTTACAGGGGACCAAGAGACCCAGTACTTC | CASVTGDQETQYF
TRBJ2-3 | NA | TRBV7-7 | NA | TGTGCTAGCAGCTTAGGTGTTAGCGGCACAGATACGCAGTATTTT | CASSLGVSGTDTQYF
TRBJ2-3 | NA | TRBV28 | TRBD2 | TGTGCCAGCAGTTCCCTAGCGGGCACAGATACGCAGTATTTT | CASSSLAGTDTQYF
TRBJ2-7 | NA | TRBV7-2 | NA | TGTGCCAGCAGCTTAGTCGGGGGAATTGGTAGGTCCTACGAGCAGTACTTC | CASSLVGGIGRSYEQYF
TRBJ1-1 | NA | TRBV6-6 | NA | TGTGCCAGCAGGACCGGACAGCTCACTGAAGCTTTCTTT | CASRTGQLTEAFF
TRBJ1-1 | NA | TRBV5-1 | NA | TGCGCCAGCAGCGAACAGGGTCTCACTGAAGCTTTCTTT | CASSEQGLTEAFF
TRBJ2-7 | NA | TRBV7-2 | NA | TGTGCCAGCAGCTTAGTGAGGGACACCTACGAGCAGTACTTC | CASSLVRDTYEQYF
TRBJ2-7 | NA | TRBV5-6 | TRBD1 | TGTGCCAGCAGTAGTAGACAGGGACCGGCCTACGAGCAGTACTTC | CASSSRQGPAYEQYF
TRBJ1-5 | NA | TRBV28 | NA | TGTGCCAGCAGTTTAAGTGGCGGGGGTGGCCAGCCCCAGCATTTT | CASSLSGGGGQPQHF
TRBJ2-1 | NA | TRBV19 | TRBD2 | TGTGCCAGTAGTATAGATTCTGGCGGGAGCTCCTACAATGAGCAGTTCTTC | CASSIDSGGSSYNEQFF
TRBJ2-7 | NA | TRBV7-9 | NA | TGTGCCAGCAGTTCCAGCTCCTACGAGCAGTACTTC | CASSSSSYEQYF
TRBJ2-1 | NA | TRBV12-2 | NA | TGTGCAAGTCGCTTAAGGCTAGCGGGAGGGCCTTGGTACAATGAGCAGCTCTTC | CASRLRLAGGPWYNEQLF
TRBJ2-1 | NA | TRBV27 | TRBD2 | TGTGCCAGCAGTGACGCCGGGGGGGGAGTAAATGAGCAGTTCTTC | CASSDAGGGVNEQFF
TRBJ1-6 | NA | TRBV28 | NA | TGTGCCAGCAGTTTATTAGCCTCCGGACCCCTCCACTTT | CASSLLASGPLHF
TRBJ2-5 | few | TRBV19 | NA | TGTGCCAGTACCCCTACCCCCGCGGGAACCCCAGAGACCCAGTACTTC | CASTPTPAGTPETQYF
TRBJ2-5 | NA | TRBV7-9 | TRBD2 | TGTGCCAGCAGCTTTGGGGAGGGCGGTGGAGAGACCCAGTACTTC | CASSFGEGGGETQYF
TRBJ2-3 | NA | TRBV6-5 | TRBD2 | TGTGCCAGCAGTCGACTAGCGGGGGGCACAGATACGCAGTATTTT | CASSRLAGGTDTQYF
TRBJ2-5 | NA | TRBV27 | NA | TGTGCCAGCAGGATCGGACTGACCCAGTACTTC | CASRIGLTQYF
TRBJ2-1 | NA | TRBV15 | NA | TGTGCCACCAGCAGCCCGGGGGGCAGCTCCTACAATGAGCAGTTCTTC | CATSSPGGSSYNEQFF
TRBJ1-2 | many | TRBV5-1 | TRBD1 | TGCGCCAGCAGCTGGGGACAGGGCGAAGTCTCCTATGGCTACACCTTC | CASSWGQGEVSYGYTF
TRBJ1-1 | once | TRBV7-9 | TRBD1 | TGTGCCAGCAGCCCTACAGGGGGCACTGAAGCTTTCTTT | CASSPTGGTEAFF
TRBJ1-1 | NA | TRBV6-1 | TRBD1 | TGTGCCAGCAGTTTACAGGGGGGCACTGAAGCTTTCTTT | CASSLQGGTEAFF
TRBJ1-5 | few | TRBV28 | NA | TGTGCCAGCAGCTACAGGGGCAATCAGCCCCAGCATTTT | CASSYRGNQPQHF
TRBJ1-4 | NA | TRBV7-6 | NA | TGTGCCAGCAGCTTAAGCCCCGGGACAAATTTTGAAAAACTGTTTTTT | CASSLSPGTNFEKLFF
TRBJ2-1 | once | TRBV6-1 | TRBD1 | TGTGCCAGCAGGGACAGGGTTCACAATGAGCAGTTCTTC | CASRDRVHNEQFF
TRBJ1-5 | NA | TRBV5-5 | TRBD1 | TGTGCCAGCAGCTTCTCGACAGGGGCGAATCAGCCCCAGCATTTT | CASSFSTGANQPQHF
TRBJ2-3 | NA | TRBV13 | TRBD2 | TGTGCCAGCAGCTCTACTAGGACTAGCGGGAGGGCAGATACGCAGTATTTT | CASSSTRTSGRADTQYF
TRBJ2-2 | NA | TRBV19 | TRBD2 | TGTGCCAGTAGTATATCAGCGGGAGGGCTGGGGGAGCTGTTTTTT | CASSISAGGLGELFF
TRBJ2-1 | once | TRBV7-9 | NA | TGTGCCAGCAGCGCTCCGGACAGCGGAAATGAGCAGTTCTTC | CASSAPDSGNEQFF
TRBJ2-7 | once | TRBV28 | NA | TGTGCCAGCAGAGTTCCACAGGGCTCGAAGCAGTACTTC | CASRVPQGSKQYF
TRBJ2-5 | NA | TRBV7-2 | NA | TGTGCCAGCAGCCTAGGAGGGTGGGAGACCCAGTACTTC | CASSLGGWETQYF
TRBJ2-5 | once | TRBV6-6 | TRBD2 | TGTGCCAGCAGCTCTAGACTAGCGGGAGTGGGAGAGACCCAGTACTTC | CASSSRLAGVGETQYF
TRBJ2-2 | few | TRBV10-1 | NA | TGCGCCAGCAGGGGCGAATCGAACACCGGGGAGCTGTTTTTT | CASRGESNTGELFF
TRBJ2-7 | NA | TRBV6-1 | TRBD2 | TGTGCCAGCAGTCAGCGGGAGACATACGAGCAGTACTTC | CASSQRETYEQYF
TRBJ2-7 | NA | TRBV28 | TRBD2 | TGTGCCAGCACCCTTGGACTAGCGGTCTACGAGCAGTACTTC | CASTLGLAVYEQYF
TRBJ2-1 | NA | TRBV28 | TRBD2 | TGTGCCAGCAGTTTAGAAGGGCTAGCGGCTTACAATGAGCAGTTCTTC | CASSLEGLAAYNEQFF
TRBJ2-1 | few | TRBV7-6 | TRBD2 | TGTGCCAGCAGCTTAGAGGGACTAGCGGGAGATGAGCAGTTCTTC | CASSLEGLAGDEQFF
TRBJ2-7 | NA | TRBV28 | NA | TGTGCCAGCAGCCCACAGGGTAAGGGCGCCTACGAGCAGTACTTC | CASSPQGKGAYEQYF
TRBJ2-7 | NA | TRBV11-2 | NA | TGTGCCAGCAGCACCGGGACTCCCTCCTACGAGCAGTACTTC | CASSTGTPSYEQYF
TRBJ1-1 | NA | TRBV7-9 | NA | TGTGCCAGCAGGGCTAGGGCCCAGGGGACTGAAGCTTTCTTT | CASRARAQGTEAFF
TRBJ2-7 | once | TRBV28 | NA | TGTGCCAGCAGTTTAACTAGTCCCCTCTACGAGCAGTACTTC | CASSLTSPLYEQYF
TRBJ2-7 | NA | TRBV5-8 | TRBD2 | TGTGCCAGCAGCCCGCTAGCGGAATTTGCGTCCTACGAGCAGTACTTC | CASSPLAEFASYEQYF
TRBJ1-5 | NA | TRBV4-1 | TRBD1 | TGCGCCAGCAGCCAAGAGGACAGGCGGGGGCCCCAGCATTTT | CASSQEDRRGPQHF
TRBJ2-7 | NA | TRBV15 | NA | TGTGCCACCAGCAGAGATCGAGGCGCGACCTACGAGCAGTACTTC | CATSRDRGATYEQYF